This T cell receptor beta chain stems from a study of T cells in Graves' hyperthyroidism and ophthalmopathy. Looking at the study overall: Any treatment followed the collection of peripheral blood at initial diagnosis.

PBMCs were obtained from approximately 10 ml fresh peripheral blood. This clonotype was seen many times. Its antigen is currently unknown. Study-level findings and limits: Most thyroid-expanded clonotypes above 0.001 were also found in blood.

V was clipped by 7 bases and J by 4 bases; unmatched bases: 5. Germline assignment: CDR1 SGHTA and CDR2 FQGTGA. The CDR3 sequence is 14 residues long. Amplified TCR beta CDR3 regions derived from RNA transcripts. The study used the HTBI primer set for a first-round RT-PCR of the TCR CDR3. MiXCR, run by TCRdb on the multiplex PCR reads, gives a single entry per CDR3 protein. The table records hundreds of thousands of distinct CDR3 sequences, approximately 14% of them present only once. The sample was blood. The TCR originated in a woman between 18 and 29 years old with Graves' hyperthyroidism. This chain uses TRBV7-3 with TRBJ2-7, with TRBD1 matching 12 bases. The CDR3 here is CASNPGQGAYEQYF. Here the CDR3 DNA reads TGTGCCAGCAACCCGGGACAGGGGGCTTACGAGCAGTACTTC.